Below, 27 T cell receptor beta chains from the same sample are listed, as sequenced in a study of shared clonotypes between healthy human individuals. The data were produced by immunoSEQ multiplex PCR, yet TCRdb's version contains in-frame clones alone and is incomplete. The sample gives under 850,000 clones, 55% to 75% of which show up once; less than 2% is in the top ten. Material: memory CD4+ T cells sorted from blood. Stated subset: CD45RA-negative fraction. The receptors derive from a woman aged 30 to 39 in good health.

This clone was recorded a few times. The chain employs TRBV7-3 and TRBJ2-1; 9 bases are shared with TRBD2. CDR1 is SGHTA, CDR2 FQGTGA, per germline. This CDR3 has 15 residues. The ends lost 2 bases at V and 8 bases at J; junction bases unmatched: 7. The CDR3 loop is CASSLSLAGIDEQFF. CDR3 DNA: TGTGCCAGCAGCTTATCCCTAGCGGGAATCGATGAGCAGTTCTTC.

The chain recombines TRBV7-2 with TRBJ2-3; 10 nucleotides align to TRBD2. V lost 4 bases and J lost 8; bases outside the gene matches: 9. CDR1 and CDR2 from the germline V gene are SGHTA and FQGNSA. The length of the CDR3 is 15 residues. The CDR3 DNA sequence: TGTGCCAGCAGCTCTAGCGGGAGCGAAGGACTTACGCAGTATTTT. Residues: CASSSSGSEGLTQYF. The complete variable domain, with remaining parts taken from reference TRBV7-2 and TRBJ2-3, reads GAGVSQSPSNKVTEKGKDVELRCDPISGHTALYWYRQSLGQGLEFLIYFQGNSAPDKSGLPSDRFSAERTGGSVSTLTIQRTQQEDSAVYLCASSSSGSEGLTQYFGPGTRLTVL.

The chain links TRBV4-1 to TRBJ2-5; D call uncertain. The CDR3 consists of 16 residues. Germline V CDR1 and CDR2: MGHRA, YSYEKL. Trimming pared 3 bases from V and 5 bases from J, leaving 19 bases between. CDR3 sequence reads: CASSQGIDRMDETQYF. The CDR3 bases are TGCGCCAGCAGCCAGGGGATAGATAGGATGGATGAGACCCAGTACTTC.

The count of this clone is one. This chain uses TRBV13 with TRBJ2-7; D might be TRBD1 (6 bases). V was cut by 5 bases and J by 1 base, with 12 bases left in between. The germline CDR1 and CDR2 sequences are PRHDT and FYEKMQ (reference sequence). The CDR3 spans 14 residues. The CDR3 loop is CASSHGGGSYEQYF. CDR3 in DNA: TGTGCCAGCAGCCATGGGGGCGGATCCTACGAGCAGTACTTC. Based on the CDR3 plus reference TRBV13 and TRBJ2-7, the full variable domain is AAGVIQSPRHLIKEKRETATLKCYPIPRHDTVYWYQQGPGQDPQFLISFYEKMQSDKGSIPDRFSAQQFSDYHSELNMSSLELGDSALYFCASSHGGGSYEQYFGPGTRLTVT.

This clone was counted between two and nine times. This chain connects TRBV5-6 to TRBJ2-2, with 7 bases matching TRBD1. Trimming took 4 bases from V and 5 from J; bases not matched to a gene: 11. The CDR3 totals 16 residues. Germline V gene sequence: CDR1 SGHDT, CDR2 YYEEEE. CDR3 nucleotides: TGTGCCAGCAGCGCGACCGGGACAGCCCTTACCGGGGAGCTGTTTTTT. This gives the protein CASSATGTALTGELFF.

The rearrangement links TRBV30 to TRBJ1-5, with 11 bases aligning to TRBD1. The germline V gene encodes CDR1 GTSNPN and CDR2 SVGIG (reference sequence). CDR3 length: 14 residues. The trim removed 5 bases at V and 7 bases at J, leaving 7 bases unmatched. CDR3 sequence: CAWSGQGVWQPQHF. Here the CDR3 DNA reads TGTGCCTGGTCGGGACAGGGGGTATGGCAGCCCCAGCATTTT.

Worth noting for this clone: Other DNA variants within this sample encode the same CDR3. The genes are TRBV25-1 and TRBJ2-1; D is possibly TRBD2 (5 bases). The CDR3 length is 14 residues. With 2 bases removed from V and 2 bases from J, the gap between germline ends came to 7 bases. Germline V lookup: CDR1 MGHDK, CDR2 SYGVNS. CDR3 in amino acids: CASSEGGPYNEQFF. CDR3 coding DNA: TGTGCCAGCAGTGAAGGCGGGCCCTACAATGAGCAGTTCTTC.

This clone was picked up a small number of times. V and J are TRBV28 and TRBJ1-2; D is unresolved. The CDR3 length is 16 residues. Trimming shortened V by 3 bases and J by 2 bases, and 16 bases separated the two germline ends. The germline V gene encodes CDR1 MDHEN and CDR2 SYDVKM. CDR3: CASSFIARTGNYGYTF. The CDR3 DNA sequence: TGTGCCAGCAGTTTCATTGCCCGGACGGGAAACTATGGCTACACCTTC.

This chain joins TRBV5-1 and TRBJ2-4, with TRBD1 as a possible D gene (5 bases). Germline lookup yields CDR1 SGHRS and CDR2 YFSETQ. This CDR3 comprises 15 residues. Trimming took off 0 bases at V and 6 bases at J, with 13 bases between the two ends. The CDR3 bases are TGCGCCAGCAGCTTGGGGCAGGGCCTGGGAAACATTCAGTACTTC. This encodes CASSLGQGLGNIQYF. Filled out from reference TRBV5-1 and TRBJ2-4, the complete variable domain reads KAGVTQTPRYLIKTRGQQVTLSCSPISGHRSVSWYQQTPGQGLQFLFEYFSETQRNKGNFPGRFSGRQFSNSRSEMNVSTLELGDSALYLCASSLGQGLGNIQYFGAGTRLSVL.

This clone was observed a handful of times. Written as DNA, the CDR3 is TGCGCCAGCAGCCCTGGGACAGAGGGGTACAATGAGCAGTTCTTC. Its protein is CASSPGTEGYNEQFF. This sequence joins TRBV5-1 and TRBJ2-1; TRBD1 matches at 7 bases. Unmatched junction bases numbered 8, after V lost 4 bases and J lost 4 bases. CDR3 length: 15 amino acids. Germline V gives CDR1 SGHRS, CDR2 YFSETQ.

CDR3 in amino acids: CASRSEYEQYF. In nucleotides, the CDR3 is TGCGCCAGCAGGTCTGAGTACGAGCAGTACTTC. The rearrangement links TRBV5-1 to TRBJ2-5, with D unresolved. The J call may be in error: the DNA end matches TRBJ2-7 better. CDR3 length: 11 residues. The germline V gene has CDR1 SGHRS and CDR2 YFSETQ.

The chain has TRBV21-1 and TRBJ2-7; the table's D gene call, TRBD2, was not cross checked with the DNA. TRBV21-1 is designated a pseudogene. The CDR3 has 15 amino acids. CDR3 sequence: CASSIGLADFYEQYF. DNA for the CDR3: TGTGCCAGCAGCATAGGACTAGCGGACTTTTACGAGCAGTACTTC.

Of note for this clone: A clone one base away is much larger, so this may be a read error. Other DNA sequences in the sample encode the same CDR3. The chain uses TRBV28 and TRBJ2-5; weak D call: TRBD1 (5 bases). This CDR3 has 15 residues. The germline CDR1 and CDR2 sequences are MDHEN and SYDVKM. This chain's CDR3 is CASSLFTTRGETQYF. CDR3 nucleotides: TGTGCCAGCAGCTTATTCACCACAAGGGGAGAGACCCAGTACTTC.

This clone has ten or more counts. J is TRBJ1-1 and V is TRBV5-1; D may be TRBD1 (6 bases). Trimming took off 4 bases at V and 4 bases at J, with 17 bases between the two ends. CDR3 length equals 15 residues. CDR1 is SGHRS, CDR2 YFSETQ, per germline. The DNA for the CDR3 is TGCGCCAGCAGCCCTGGGGGGGGGCCGGTCACTGAAGCTTTCTTT. Translation: CASSPGGGPVTEAFF.

The rearrangement joins TRBV19 to TRBJ1-4; D gene uncertain. V dropped 3 bases and J dropped 3 bases, with 8 bases sitting between them. CDR3 size: 14 residues. The germline CDR1 and CDR2 sequences are LNHDA and SQIVND (reference sequence). CDR3 amino acids: CASSIYSPNEKLFF. CDR3 sequence (DNA): TGTGCCAGTAGTATCTACAGCCCTAATGAAAAACTGTTTTTT.

The V gene is TRBV4-1, the J gene TRBJ2-2; 13 bases fit TRBD2. With V trimmed by 4 bases and J by 0 bases, 8 bases remained unmatched. Germline CDR1 MGHRA, CDR2 YSYEKL. This CDR3 comprises 19 residues. CDR3 in amino acids: CASSPWTSGRTANTGELFF. CDR3 bases: TGCGCCAGCAGCCCGTGGACTAGCGGGAGAACCGCGAACACCGGGGAGCTGTTTTTT.

The chain combines TRBV5-1 with TRBJ2-7; possibly TRBD1 for D (5 bases). V was shortened by 6 bases and J by 2 bases, with 12 bases between the two germline ends. CDR3 length: 13 residues. Germline loops: CDR1 SGHRS, CDR2 YFSETQ. CDR3 bases: TGCGCCAGCAAAGGGGTAGGCCCCTACGAGCAGTACTTC. Amino acids: CASKGVGPYEQYF.

The rearrangement joins TRBV11-2 to TRBJ1-3; D remains ambiguous. Trimming cost V 3 bases and J 0 bases, with 9 bases left between them. The CDR3 spans 15 residues. Germline V gene sequence: CDR1 SGHAT, CDR2 FQNNGV. CDR3 coding DNA: TGTGCCAGCAGCTTTACAGTGAGCTCTGGAAACACCATATATTTT. Protein: CASSFTVSSGNTIYF.

The CDR3 DNA is TGCGCCAGCAGCAAAAGACAGGGGCTGGACACTGAAGCTTTCTTT. Its translation is CASSKRQGLDTEAFF. The V and J genes are TRBV5-1 and TRBJ1-1; 8 bases map to TRBD1. The V and J ends lost 4 bases and 3 bases, in that order; junction bases with no gene match: 8. Germline V gene sequence: CDR1 SGHRS, CDR2 YFSETQ. This CDR3 has 15 amino acids.

The chain has TRBV27 and TRBJ2-2; D uncertain. V was shortened by 5 bases and J by 3 bases, with 10 bases between the two germline ends. Germline CDR1 MNHEY, CDR2 SMNVEV (reference sequence). The length of the CDR3 is 14 residues. The CDR3 loop reads CASSHYVYTGELFF. DNA of the CDR3: TGTGCCAGCAGTCACTATGTGTACACCGGGGAGCTGTTTTTT.

CDR3 loop: CASSPVEGNSPLHF. CDR3 DNA sequence: TGCGCCAGCAGCCCGGTAGAGGGGAATTCACCCCTCCACTTT. The chain couples TRBV5-1 to TRBJ1-6; D possibly corresponds to TRBD1 (5 bases). The CDR3 totals 14 residues. The V end lost 4 bases, the J end lost 7 bases, and 12 bases lay between the germline ends. Looked up from germline, CDR1 is SGHRS and CDR2 is YFSETQ.

The V gene is TRBV7-9, the J gene TRBJ2-5, with D possibly being TRBD2 (6 bases). V lost 8 bases and J 2 bases, leaving 12 bases between the germline ends. Looked up from germline, CDR1 is SEHNR and CDR2 is FQNEAQ (reference sequence). The CDR3 is 13 residues long. CDR3 region: CASDASEQETQYF. CDR3 DNA: TGTGCCAGCGACGCTAGCGAGCAAGAGACCCAGTACTTC.

The table lists this clone with a few counts. V is TRBV5-8 and J is TRBJ1-1; D perhaps matches TRBD1 (6 bases). This CDR3 contains 13 residues. V shed 3 bases and J shed 5 bases, with 11 bases lying between them. CDR1 and CDR2 from the germline V gene are SGHTS and YDEGEE. CDR3 in DNA: TGTGCCAGCAGCTACAAGGGGGTTACTGAAGCTTTCTTT. Its protein product is CASSYKGVTEAFF.

This clone was recorded only once. V gene TRBV19 combines with J gene TRBJ2-7; 11 nucleotides agree with TRBD2. The CDR3 length is 16 residues. In germline, CDR1 is LNHDA, CDR2 SQIVND (reference sequence). V trimming: 6 bases; J trimming: 2 bases; junction bases outside the gene matches: 9. As DNA, the CDR3 is TGTGCCAGTAGGATCTCGGGACTAGCGGCTACCTACGAGCAGTACTTC. It specifies CASRISGLAATYEQYF.

The rearrangement links TRBV28 to TRBJ1-4, with 8 bases aligning to TRBD1. Per the germline V gene, CDR1 is MDHEN and CDR2 is SYDVKM. V dropped 8 bases and J dropped 2; count of bases not matched to a gene: 10. The CDR3 totals 16 residues. CDR3 residues: CASLPGQDFTNEKLFF. The CDR3 region has the DNA TGTGCCAGCCTACCGGGACAGGACTTTACTAATGAAAAACTGTTTTTT.

The rearrangement joins TRBV27 to TRBJ1-1; 9 bases are shared with TRBD1. The J segment lost 0 bases and the V segment lost 6 bases, leaving 11 bases of the junction unmatched. This CDR3 has 17 residues. Germline lookup yields CDR1 MNHEY and CDR2 SMNVEV (reference sequence). CDR3 in amino acids: CASRAAQGAKMNTEAFF. CDR3 DNA sequence: TGTGCCAGCAGGGCTGCACAGGGGGCGAAGATGAACACTGAAGCTTTCTTT.

The chain employs TRBV28 and TRBJ2-7; D perhaps matches TRBD2 (6 bases). CDR1 is MDHEN, CDR2 SYDVKM, per germline. The CDR3 loop spans 16 amino acids. Trimming shortened V by 4 bases and J by 5 bases, and 21 bases separated the two germline ends. CDR3 region: CASSSRFRGSGNEQYF. CDR3 sequence (DNA): TGTGCCAGCAGTTCCCGATTTCGGGGGAGTGGGAACGAGCAGTACTTC. The variable domain in full, completed from reference TRBV28 and TRBJ2-7, reads DVKVTQSSRYLVKRTGEKVFLECVQDMDHENMFWYRQDPGLGLRLIYFSYDVKMKEKGDIPEGYSVSREKKERFSLILESASTNQTSMYLCASSSRFRGSGNEQYFGPGTRLTVT.